The 30 T cell receptor beta chains reported below all come from one sample, sequenced in a study of blood T cell repertoires in COVID-19. Some clones are missing from TCRdb's copy, which holds only in-frame ones; the method was immunoSEQ multiplex PCR. The sample lists roughly 150,000 clones; roughly 82% were seen once. The sequenced material came from peripheral blood. These receptors came from a woman in her fifties or sixties in a cohort sampled during active or convalescent COVID-19.

The chain uses TRBV2 and TRBJ2-2; D ambiguous. CDR3 length equals 15 residues. Trimming shortened V by 4 bases and J by 0 bases, and 9 bases separated the two germline ends. Germline V gene data show CDR1 as SNHLY and CDR2 as FYNNEI. CDR3 loop: CASSAHRANTGELFF. The CDR3 bases are TGTGCCAGCAGTGCTCATCGGGCGAACACCGGGGAGCTGTTTTTT.

The CDR3 DNA reads TGTGCCATCAGTGACTCGGGGGGGGCCAACACCGGGGAGCTGTTTTTT. It yields the protein CAISDSGGANTGELFF. The chain recombines TRBV10-3 with TRBJ2-2; 8 bases are a match to TRBD2. After removal of 3 bases from V and 2 bases from J, the junction contained 5 bases not matched to a gene. CDR1 is ENHRY and CDR2 is SYGVKD in the germline V gene. The CDR3 covers 16 residues.

This clone occurred once. This chain connects TRBV5-1 to TRBJ2-3, with 8 bases aligning to TRBD2. The germline V gene has CDR1 SGHRS and CDR2 YFSETQ. The CDR3 is made up of 17 amino acids. V lost 0 bases, J lost 1 base, and 7 bases stayed unmatched. CDR3 region: CASSLGTRGGGTDTQYF. The CDR3 coding sequence is TGCGCCAGCAGCTTGGGAACTCGGGGGGGAGGCACAGATACGCAGTATTTT.

This chain uses TRBV27 with TRBJ1-5, with TRBD1 matching 7 bases. V shed 6 bases, J shed 5 bases, and the junction held 4 bases outside the gene matches. This CDR3 comprises 13 residues. Germline CDR1 reads MNHEY; CDR2 reads SMNVEV (reference sequence). The CDR3 loop is CASRDTGDQPQHF. In nucleotides, the CDR3 is TGTGCCAGCAGGGATACAGGGGATCAGCCCCAGCATTTT.

This chain links TRBV27 with TRBJ1-2, with no clear D. V was shortened by 3 bases and J by 4 bases, with 15 bases between the two germline ends. Germline CDR1 reads MNHEY; CDR2 reads SMNVEV (reference sequence). The CDR3 extends over 15 amino acids. CDR3 sequence (DNA): TGTGCCAGCAGTTTTAATGCCGCCCGGGGCTATGGCTACACCTTC. This codes for CASSFNAARGYGYTF.

This chain connects TRBV6-2 or TRBV6-3 to TRBJ2-7, with 10 bases aligning to TRBD1. V was pared by 2 bases and J by 2 bases, with 12 bases of the junction left unmatched. Germline CDR1 is MNHEY and CDR2 is SVGEGT. The CDR3 extends over 18 amino acids. The chain's CDR3 is CASSYPSAGGQGTYEQYF. The CDR3, as DNA: TGTGCCAGCAGTTACCCGTCCGCCGGGGGACAGGGGACCTACGAGCAGTACTTC.

The chain is built from TRBV10-3 and TRBJ2-5; 10 bases line up with TRBD1. The CDR3 is 13 residues long. The V and J ends lost 10 bases and 4 bases, in that order; junction bases with no gene match: 6. The germline V gene has CDR1 ENHRY and CDR2 SYGVKD. The CDR3: CATGTGVGETQYF. The CDR3, as DNA: TGTGCCACCGGGACAGGGGTTGGAGAGACCCAGTACTTC.

The gene calls are TRBV7-6 and TRBJ1-2; D is possibly TRBD1 (6 bases). Trimming took off 1 base at V and 4 bases at J, with 16 bases between the two ends. Germline lookup yields CDR1 SGHVS and CDR2 FNYEAQ. The CDR3 has 16 residues. The CDR3 DNA is TGTGCCAGCAGCTTAGAGGGGGGGTATGATGTCTATGGCTACACCTTC. As protein: CASSLEGGYDVYGYTF. The full variable domain, completed using reference TRBV7-6 and TRBJ1-2, is GAGVSQSPRYKVTKRGQDVALRCDPISGHVSLYWYRQALGQGPEFLTYFNYEAQQDKSGLPNDRFSAERPEGSISTLTIQRTEQRDSAMYRCASSLEGGYDVYGYTFGSGTRLTVV.

This sequence joins TRBV27 and TRBJ2-7, with 7 bases fitting TRBD1. The CDR3 has 14 amino acids. Germline-derived CDR1 and CDR2 are MNHEY and SMNVEV (reference sequence). The junction had 10 bases not matched to a gene; V was cut back by 8 bases and J by 3 bases. The CDR3 DNA reads TGTGCCAGCGGCCGACAGGGTTTTATCTACGAGCAGTACTTC. Its translation: CASGRQGFIYEQYF.

The chain uses TRBV30 and TRBJ1-5, with no clear D. The CDR3 loop spans 14 amino acids. Between the trimmed V and J ends, which lost 2 bases and 4 bases, there was a span of 12 bases. Germline values: CDR1 GTSNPN, CDR2 SVGIG (reference sequence). CDR3 amino acids: CAWSRPVLNQPQHF. As DNA, the CDR3 is TGTGCCTGGAGTCGTCCGGTTCTTAATCAGCCCCAGCATTTT.

The genes are TRBV29-1 and TRBJ1-1; 8 bases agree with TRBD1. This CDR3 region has 14 residues. Germline V lookup: CDR1 SQVTM, CDR2 ANQGSEA. The J segment lost 1 base and the V segment lost 8 bases, leaving 9 bases of the junction unmatched. The CDR3 sequence: CSSSGDRTNTEAFF. Here the CDR3 DNA reads TGCAGCTCGAGTGGGGACAGGACGAACACTGAAGCTTTCTTT.

The chain is built from TRBV5-6 and TRBJ2-5, with 8 bases matching TRBD1. V dropped 4 bases and J dropped 1; count of bases not matched to a gene: 9. Germline assignment: CDR1 SGHDT and CDR2 YYEEEE. There are 16 residues in the CDR3. The CDR3 bases are TGTGCCAGCAGCCCGACAGGGGCCCCGATCCAAGAGACCCAGTACTTC. This gives the protein CASSPTGAPIQETQYF.

The rearrangement joins TRBV6-2 or TRBV6-3 to TRBJ2-1; 11 positions match TRBD2. The V gene end was trimmed by 6 bases and the J gene end by 16 bases; junction bases not matched to a gene: 11. Germline assignment: CDR1 MNHEY and CDR2 SVGEGT. This CDR3 is 13 amino acids long. The CDR3 region is CASSLDSGGERFF. CDR3 bases: TGTGCCAGCAGCCTCGATAGCGGGGGGGAGCGCTTCTTC.

The chain employs TRBV7-6 and TRBJ2-5; D ambiguous. CDR3 size: 12 residues. The germline V and J ends were trimmed by 5 bases and 4 bases, with 8 bases remaining between them. Germline CDR1 reads SGHVS; CDR2 reads FNYEAQ. CDR3 protein: CASSPARETQYF. CDR3 in DNA: TGTGCCAGCAGCCCCGCTAGAGAGACCCAGTACTTC.

The J gene is TRBJ2-7, the V gene TRBV10-3; 7 bases line up with TRBD1. V was clipped by 0 bases and J by 2 bases; unmatched bases: 7. Per the germline V gene, CDR1 is ENHRY and CDR2 is SYGVKD. The CDR3 runs to 16 residues. The chain's CDR3 is CAISESGQGETYEQYF. In DNA form, the CDR3 reads TGTGCCATCAGTGAGTCGGGGCAGGGGGAGACCTACGAGCAGTACTTC.

The V gene is TRBV5-1, the J gene TRBJ2-1; D is possibly TRBD2 (7 bases). Germline V gene sequence: CDR1 SGHRS, CDR2 YFSETQ. The V end was cut by 2 bases, the J end by 7 bases, with 16 bases between. The CDR3 contains 15 residues. The CDR3 protein is CASSLSAGEGNEQFF. The CDR3 DNA reads as TGCGCCAGCAGCTTATCGGCAGGGGAGGGGAATGAGCAGTTCTTC.

This chain connects TRBV7-9 to TRBJ2-1; 8 nucleotides agree with TRBD2. The CDR3 consists of 15 residues. J was trimmed by 8 bases and V by 1 base; bases with no gene match: 7. Germline V gives CDR1 SEHNR, CDR2 FQNEAQ (reference sequence). CDR3 region: CASSLVGGAAYEQFF. CDR3 DNA sequence: TGTGCCAGCAGCTTAGTCGGGGGGGCCGCGTATGAGCAGTTCTTC.

This chain uses TRBV18 with TRBJ1-3; 7 bases line up with TRBD1. Germline assignment: CDR1 KGHSH and CDR2 LQKENI. After removal of 6 bases from V and 10 bases from J, the junction contained 9 bases not matched to a gene. This CDR3 comprises 13 residues. CDR3 in amino acids: CASSPESGQTIYF. CDR3 in DNA: TGTGCCAGCTCGCCAGAGTCGGGACAGACCATATATTTT.

This chain uses TRBV7-2 with TRBJ2-1; TRBD2 matches 12 bases. The length of the CDR3 is 14 residues. V trimming: 4 bases; J trimming: 7 bases; junction bases outside the gene matches: 2. Germline V gives CDR1 SGHTA, CDR2 FQGNSA. In DNA, the CDR3 is TGTGCCAGCAGCTCCCTAGCGGGGGGGAATGAGCAGTTCTTC. This codes for CASSSLAGGNEQFF.

V and J are TRBV7-2 and TRBJ1-4; D is possibly TRBD1 (6 bases). Per germline, CDR1 SGHTA and CDR2 FQGNSA. Between the trimmed V and J ends, which lost 3 bases and 8 bases, there was a span of 13 bases. The CDR3 loop spans 14 amino acids. The CDR3 region is CASSLSGAREKLFF. Here the CDR3 DNA reads TGTGCCAGCAGCTTGTCAGGGGCTCGCGAAAAACTGTTTTTT.

The chain recombines TRBV7-2 with TRBJ2-5; D is unresolved. Deletions cut 4 bases from V and 1 base from J, with 13 bases between. The CDR3 extends over 15 amino acids. Germline V CDR1 and CDR2: SGHTA, FQGNSA. CDR3 in amino acids: CASSSVRRVQETQYF. The CDR3 coding sequence is TGTGCCAGCAGCTCCGTACGACGGGTCCAAGAGACCCAGTACTTC. The complete variable domain, with remaining parts taken from reference TRBV7-2 and TRBJ2-5, reads GAGVSQSPSNKVTEKGKDVELRCDPISGHTALYWYRQSLGQGLEFLIYFQGNSAPDKSGLPSDRFSAERTGGSVSTLTIQRTQQEDSAVYLCASSSVRRVQETQYFGPGTRLLVL.

The rearrangement links TRBV27 to TRBJ1-2, with 9 bases that match TRBD1. V lost 5 bases to trimming and J lost 2 bases; unmatched junction nucleotides: 12. CDR1 is MNHEY and CDR2 is SMNVEV in the germline V gene (reference sequence). The CDR3 length is 17 residues. CDR3 amino acids: CASSRERPGQGNYGYTF. CDR3 in DNA: TGTGCCAGCAGTCGAGAACGCCCGGGACAGGGAAACTATGGCTACACCTTC.

V and J are TRBV19 and TRBJ1-2; 8 bases line up with TRBD1. This CDR3 comprises 13 residues. Germline-derived CDR1 and CDR2 are LNHDA and SQIVND (reference sequence). Germline trimming cut 6 bases from V and 7 bases from J; bases unmatched to any gene: 7. The CDR3, as DNA: TGTGCCAGTAGGGTGGACAGGGCGGCTGGCTACACCTTC. This sequence encodes CASRVDRAAGYTF.

The J gene is TRBJ1-5, the V gene TRBV3-1 (or the pseudogene TRBV3-2); D perhaps matches TRBD1 (6 bases). Per the germline V gene, CDR1 is LGHDT and CDR2 is YNNKEL (reference sequence). This CDR3 spans 18 amino acids. The V end lost 3 bases, the J end lost 0 bases, and 18 bases lay between the germline ends. The CDR3 loop is CASSHTPGAPNSNQPQHF. The CDR3 coding sequence is TGTGCCAGCAGCCACACTCCAGGGGCCCCTAATAGCAATCAGCCCCAGCATTTT.

The CDR3 is CSVELADYGYTF. In DNA form, the CDR3 reads TGCAGCGTTGAATTGGCGGACTATGGCTACACCTTC. This chain joins TRBV29-1 and TRBJ1-2, with D uncertain. Trimming took off 2 bases at V and 3 bases at J, with 7 bases between the two ends. CDR1 and CDR2 (germline): SQVTM, ANQGSEA. There are 12 residues in the CDR3.

This rearrangement joins TRBV7-3 to TRBJ2-3; TRBD2 matches at 10 bases. Germline V lookup: CDR1 SGHTA, CDR2 FQGTGA. CDR3 length: 15 amino acids. V lost 2 bases to trimming and J lost 4 bases; unmatched junction nucleotides: 3. CDR3 DNA: TGTGCCAGCAGCTTATTAGCGGGGGGATCAGATACGCAGTATTTT. It yields the protein CASSLLAGGSDTQYF.

This chain uses TRBV21-1 with TRBJ1-5. TRBV21-1 is noted as a pseudogene. The CDR3 is 15 residues long. CDR3 amino acids: CASSKAVDSNQPQHF. CDR3 nucleotide sequence: TGTGCCAGCAGCAAAGCCGTAGATAGCAATCAGCCCCAGCATTTT.

The chain has TRBV6-5 and TRBJ1-5; D is ambiguous. CDR1 and CDR2 from the germline V gene are MNHEY and SVGAGI. The V and J ends lost 9 bases and 3 bases respectively, with 12 bases between them. The CDR3 totals 13 residues. The CDR3 nucleotides are TGTGCCAGTACCCGGAGTCCCAATCAGCCCCAGCATTTT. Amino acids: CASTRSPNQPQHF.

This clone has a handful of counts. The rearrangement joins TRBV4-2 to TRBJ1-4, with TRBD1 as a possible D gene (6 bases). Germline V gene sequence: CDR1 LGHNA, CDR2 YNFKEQ. V was clipped by 5 bases and J by 2 bases, with 12 bases between them. The CDR3 covers 15 residues. This chain's CDR3 is CASSSRGQTNEKLFF. The CDR3 nucleotides are TGTGCCAGCAGCAGTCGTGGACAGACTAATGAAAAACTGTTTTTT.

This clone has only one observation. The chain combines TRBV5-1 with TRBJ1-1, with 7 bases aligning to TRBD1. CDR3 length equals 14 residues. Germline V gene lookup returns CDR1 SGHRS and CDR2 YFSETQ. The junction had 8 bases not matched to a gene; V was cut back by 4 bases and J by 5 bases. CDR3: CASSTGGGKTEAFF. In DNA form, the CDR3 reads TGCGCCAGCAGCACCGGAGGGGGCAAGACTGAAGCTTTCTTT.